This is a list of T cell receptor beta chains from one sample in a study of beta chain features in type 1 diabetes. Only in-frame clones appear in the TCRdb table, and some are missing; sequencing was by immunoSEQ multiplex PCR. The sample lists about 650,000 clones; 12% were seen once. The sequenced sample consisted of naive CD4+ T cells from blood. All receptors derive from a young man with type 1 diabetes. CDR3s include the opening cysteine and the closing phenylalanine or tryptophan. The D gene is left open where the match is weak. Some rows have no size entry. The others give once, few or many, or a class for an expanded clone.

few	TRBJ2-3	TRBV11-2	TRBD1	TGTGCCAGCAGCTCGGGACAGGGGACAGATACGCAGTATTTT	CASSSGQGTDTQYF
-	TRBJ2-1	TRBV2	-	TGTGCCAGCAGTCCGCTAGCGAACATCTACAATGAGCAGTTCTTC	CASSPLANIYNEQFF
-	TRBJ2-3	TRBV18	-	TGTGCCAGCTCAAGTAGCTCTAGCACAGATACGCAGTATTTT	CASSSSSSTDTQYF
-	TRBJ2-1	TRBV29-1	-	TGCAGCGTTGATACCCTTCGCTCCTACAATGAGCAGTTCTTC	CSVDTLRSYNEQFF
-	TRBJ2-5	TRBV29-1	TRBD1	TGCAGCGATATGACAGGGACAGAGACCCAGTACTTC	CSDMTGTETQYF
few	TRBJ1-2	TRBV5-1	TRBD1	TGCGCCAGCAGCTCAACCGGGACAGATTACTATGGCTACACCTTC	CASSSTGTDYYGYTF
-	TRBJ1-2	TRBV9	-	TGTGCCAGCAGCGTAGATAACACCTATGGCTACACCTTC	CASSVDNTYGYTF
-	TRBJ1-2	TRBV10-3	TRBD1	TGTGCCATCAGTGAGACAGGGGAACTTTACGGCTACACCTTC	CAISETGELYGYTF
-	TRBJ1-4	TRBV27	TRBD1	TGTGCCAGCAGCAGGGGACAGGGAATTTGGAAACTGTTTTTT	CASSRGQGIWKLFF
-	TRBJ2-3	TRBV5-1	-	TGCGCCAGCAGCTTGGAATTAGGAACAGATACGCAGTATTTT	CASSLELGTDTQYF